The 21 T cell receptor beta chains reported below all come from one sample, sequenced in a study of shared clonotypes between healthy human individuals. The repertoire was sequenced with immunoSEQ multiplex PCR; TCRdb's copy has only in-frame clones and lacks some. The sample holds about 1.5 million clones, nearly 99% seen once. Input material: naive CD4+ T cells sorted from blood. Subset noted: CD45RA+ positively selected. These receptors all come from a man younger than 45 in good health.

The chain carries TRBV6-1 and TRBJ2-3; a weak D match, TRBD2 (6 bases). The CDR3 spans 15 residues. Germline values: CDR1 MNHNS, CDR2 SASEGT. Trimming cost V 6 bases and J 1 base, with 14 bases left between them. The CDR3 DNA sequence: TGTGCCAGCAGAAGGGACTTCGGACGCACAGATACGCAGTATTTT. This sequence encodes CASRRDFGRTDTQYF.

Note on this clone: The sample holds other DNA sequences that translate to the same CDR3. The chain is built from TRBV9 and TRBJ2-3; 8 bases agree with TRBD2. Trimming removed 2 bases from V and 0 bases from J; junction bases left unmatched: 5. The germline V gene has CDR1 SGDLS and CDR2 YYNGEE. The CDR3 is 16 residues long. The CDR3 DNA reads as TGTGCCAGCAGCGTCAGTTCTAGCGGGAGCACAGATACGCAGTATTTT. Protein product: CASSVSSSGSTDTQYF.

The V call is TRBV27, the J call TRBJ2-1, with 10 bases matching TRBD2. The CDR3 has 14 amino acids. With 6 bases clipped from V and 7 bases from J, the junction kept 6 bases outside the gene matches. CDR1 is MNHEY and CDR2 is SMNVEV in the germline V gene (reference sequence). The CDR3 reads CASSSGRARNEQFF. The CDR3 region has the DNA TGTGCCAGCAGCAGCGGGAGGGCCAGGAATGAGCAGTTCTTC.

The chain recombines TRBV6-1 with TRBJ1-4; D gene unclear. V dropped 3 bases and J dropped 0 bases, with 5 bases sitting between them. The CDR3 contains 14 residues. Germline-derived CDR1 and CDR2 are MNHNS and SASEGT. The CDR3 DNA sequence: TGTGCCAGCAGTGATCGAGCAACTAATGAAAAACTGTTTTTT. This sequence encodes CASSDRATNEKLFF.

The sample holds one count of this clone. The chain couples TRBV5-4 to TRBJ1-4, with a weak D call TRBD1 (5 bases). Germline V gene data show CDR1 as SGHNT and CDR2 as YYREEE (reference sequence). This CDR3 is built from 15 residues. Trimming stripped 4 bases from V and 8 bases from J, with 18 bases between. In nucleotides, the CDR3 is TGTGCCAGCAGCCGCGGGGGAATCGGCGACGAAAAACTGTTTTTT. Residues: CASSRGGIGDEKLFF.

The genes are TRBV11-2 and TRBJ2-1; 9 bases match TRBD2. The CDR3 runs 17 residues. Germline assignment: CDR1 SGHAT and CDR2 FQNNGV. V lost 5 bases, J lost 1 base, and 9 bases stayed unmatched. CDR3 nucleotide sequence: TGTGCCAGCAGCCACCCGGCAAGCGGGAGGTCCTACAATGAGCAGTTCTTC. This sequence encodes CASSHPASGRSYNEQFF.

V usage is TRBV28 and J usage is TRBJ1-5, with TRBD1 identical over 7 bases. CDR3 length: 17 residues. Germline CDR1 and CDR2: MDHEN and SYDVKM. V lost 6 bases and J lost 4; bases outside the gene matches: 15. The CDR3 region is CASSATPGQNLNQPQHF. The CDR3 nucleotides read TGTGCCAGCAGCGCAACGCCGGGACAGAATTTAAATCAGCCCCAGCATTTT.

This clone was seen a single time. V is TRBV2 and J is TRBJ2-1; D ambiguous. The germline CDR1 and CDR2 sequences are SNHLY and FYNNEI. Trimming stripped 7 bases from V and 8 bases from J, with 9 bases between. This CDR3 contains 11 residues. The CDR3 reads CASTEGYEQFF. The CDR3 coding sequence is TGTGCCAGCACCGAAGGCTATGAGCAGTTCTTC.

This clone was detected once. The rearrangement joins TRBV7-9 to TRBJ2-7; the match to TRBD2 covers 7 bases. Germline lookup yields CDR1 SEHNR and CDR2 FQNEAQ (reference sequence). This CDR3 region has 15 residues. V shed 5 bases and J 0 bases; nucleotides not matched to a gene: 7. Here the CDR3 DNA reads TGTGCCAGCAGCCCCCGACTAGCTAACTCCTACGAGCAGTACTTC. Protein product: CASSPRLANSYEQYF.

V usage is TRBV6-6 and J usage is TRBJ2-7; D unresolved. Trimming cost V 5 bases and J 0 bases, with 14 bases left between them. The CDR3 contains 15 residues. Per the germline V gene, CDR1 is MNHNY and CDR2 is SVGAGI (reference sequence). CDR3 sequence: CASSTMADLSYEQYF. The CDR3 region has the DNA TGTGCCAGCAGTACCATGGCGGACCTCTCCTACGAGCAGTACTTC.

V is TRBV6-5 and J is TRBJ2-7; TRBD2 agrees at 12 bases. The germline V gene encodes CDR1 MNHEY and CDR2 SVGAGI. The CDR3 sequence is 15 residues long. V was pared by 2 bases and J by 6 bases, with 5 bases of the junction left unmatched. CDR3 in amino acids: CASSYLAGGPGEQYF. CDR3 DNA: TGTGCCAGCAGTTACCTAGCGGGAGGGCCGGGCGAGCAGTACTTC.

The CDR3 nucleotides read TGTGCCAGCAGAACGGGACTAGCAAACGGCGAGCAGTACTTC. Translation gives CASRTGLANGEQYF. The rearrangement links TRBV27 to TRBJ2-7, with TRBD2 matching over 9 bases. V lost 6 bases to trimming and J lost 6 bases; unmatched junction nucleotides: 9. The V gene's germline CDR1 is MNHEY and CDR2 SMNVEV (reference sequence). The CDR3 has 14 residues.

Worth noting for this clone: This CDR3 is also generated by other DNA sequences in the sample. This chain links TRBV28 with TRBJ2-7; D is ambiguous. Trimming pared 4 bases from V and 4 bases from J, leaving 5 bases between. Germline V gene lookup returns CDR1 MDHEN and CDR2 SYDVKM. The CDR3 covers 11 residues. The CDR3 DNA reads TGTGCCAGCAGTTCACAATACGAGCAGTACTTC. As protein: CASSSQYEQYF.

V is TRBV30 and J is TRBJ1-4; 7 bases agree with TRBD1. Germline CDR1 reads GTSNPN; CDR2 reads SVGIG (reference sequence). The CDR3 extends over 17 amino acids. V lost 2 bases, J lost 8 bases, and 17 bases stayed unmatched. The CDR3 DNA sequence: TGTGCCTGGAGTACAGGTGGGACAGCCCATTATTTGGAAAAACTGTTTTTT. It encodes CAWSTGGTAHYLEKLFF.

The CDR3 is CASSPIQGKGHEQYF. The CDR3 bases are TGTGCCAGCAGCCCTATACAGGGGAAGGGCCACGAGCAGTACTTC. V is TRBV11-2 and J is TRBJ2-7; 7 nucleotides align to TRBD1. The CDR3 has 15 residues. Losses at the gene ends were 5 bases for V and 5 bases for J; bases not matched to a gene: 12. Germline V gene data show CDR1 as SGHAT and CDR2 as FQNNGV.

This rearrangement joins TRBV4-2 to TRBJ1-2; 7 bases are shared with TRBD1. This CDR3 is 17 amino acids long. Trimming removed 0 bases from V and 3 bases from J; junction bases left unmatched: 10. The germline V gene encodes CDR1 LGHNA and CDR2 YNFKEQ. This chain's CDR3 is CASSQDSGTAIDYGYTF. The CDR3 coding sequence is TGTGCCAGCAGCCAAGATTCTGGGACAGCAATTGACTATGGCTACACCTTC.

The DNA for the CDR3 is TGTGCCAGCAGCTTGTATCAGGGGAGCACAGATACGCAGTATTTT. This encodes CASSLYQGSTDTQYF. This chain links TRBV5-4 with TRBJ2-3, with a possible D match to TRBD1 (6 bases). CDR3 size: 15 residues. Trimming took off 1 base at V and 0 bases at J, with 9 bases between the two ends. Per germline, CDR1 SGHNT and CDR2 YYREEE (reference sequence).

The V call is TRBV6-6, the J call TRBJ1-2; D possibly corresponds to TRBD1 (5 bases). Germline V gene sequence: CDR1 MNHNY, CDR2 SVGAGI (reference sequence). CDR3 length: 14 amino acids. Trimming left V 0 bases short and J 4 bases short, with 9 bases between. The CDR3 is CASSYSGDFYGYTF. The CDR3 bases are TGTGCCAGCAGTTACTCCGGGGACTTCTATGGCTACACCTTC.

This clone was recorded once. The J gene is TRBJ2-2, the V gene TRBV5-8; TRBD2 agrees at 7 bases. V gave up 0 bases and J gave up 5 bases; unmatched junction bases: 7. The germline V gene encodes CDR1 SGHTS and CDR2 YDEGEE. The CDR3 consists of 16 residues. The CDR3 DNA reads as TGTGCCAGCAGCTTGGCCGGGGGGAGAGGAACCGGGGAGCTGTTTTTT. Its translation: CASSLAGGRGTGELFF. Full variable domain (rest looked up from reference TRBV5-8 and TRBJ2-2): EAGVTQSPTHLIKTRGQQATLRCSPISGHTSVYWYQQALGLGLQFLLWYDEGEERNRGNFPPRFSGRQFPNYSSELNVNALELEDSALYLCASSLAGGRGTGELFFGEGSRLTVL.

The chain recombines TRBV10-3 with TRBJ2-2; 9 bases are shared with TRBD1. In germline, CDR1 is ENHRY, CDR2 SYGVKD. This CDR3 spans 16 amino acids. Trimming removed 6 bases from V and 1 base from J; junction bases left unmatched: 6. The CDR3 region is CAISPGTGWNTGELFF. In nucleotides, the CDR3 is TGTGCCATCAGCCCCGGGACAGGGTGGAACACCGGGGAGCTGTTTTTT.

The CDR3 loop reads CASSSIISGPYNEQFF. In DNA form, the CDR3 reads TGTGCCAGCAGCTCCATAATTAGCGGACCATACAATGAGCAGTTCTTC. The chain links TRBV11-3 to TRBJ2-1, with D maybe TRBD2 (6 bases). This CDR3 region has 16 residues. The germline gives CDR1 SGHNT, CDR2 YENEEA. The V and J ends lost 4 bases and 4 bases respectively, with 17 bases between them.